The 23 T cell receptor beta chains below come from one sample, sequenced in a study of response to subunit inactivated influenza vaccine. MiXCR, applied by TCRdb to the RT-PCR reads, yields one record per CDR3 protein. The sample includes about half a million distinct CDR3 sequences, about a tenth of them seen just once. The specimen comprised PBMCs from blood, sampled about 40 days after vaccination. The receptors shown here come from a man between 45 and 60 years old who received an inactivated influenza vaccine.

The chain joins TRBV11-2 to TRBJ2-5; unclear D gene. The V gene's germline CDR1 is SGHAT and CDR2 FQNNGV. Deletions cut 2 bases from V and 4 bases from J, with 11 bases between. The CDR3 consists of 14 residues. Written as DNA, the CDR3 is TGTGCCAGCAGCTTAAATTATGTCGGAGAGACCCAGTACTTC. Translating it yields CASSLNYVGETQYF.

This clonotype was picked up many times. The CDR3 is CASSVDPGLAGEQFF. CDR3 DNA sequence: TGTGCCAGCAGCGTAGACCCGGGACTAGCGGGGGAGCAGTTCTTC. The rearrangement joins TRBV9 to TRBJ2-1, with 13 bases matching TRBD2. Germline V gene lookup returns CDR1 SGDLS and CDR2 YYNGEE. This CDR3 comprises 15 residues. V was clipped by 0 bases and J by 10 bases; unmatched bases: 4.

The rearrangement links TRBV11-2 to TRBJ1-1; 8 nucleotides match TRBD1. The CDR3 runs 15 residues. The trim removed 5 bases at V and 5 bases at J, leaving 10 bases unmatched. Germline V gives CDR1 SGHAT, CDR2 FQNNGV. CDR3 amino acids: CASSTETGVVTEAFF. The CDR3 coding sequence is TGTGCCAGCAGCACCGAGACAGGGGTAGTAACTGAAGCTTTCTTT.

This clonotype occurred a few times. This sequence joins TRBV7-2 and TRBJ2-3, with D tentatively TRBD1 (6 bases). Trimming removed 5 bases from V and 7 bases from J, with 10 bases in between. This CDR3 has 12 residues. Looked up from germline, CDR1 is SGHTA and CDR2 is FQGNSA. DNA of the CDR3: TGTGCCAGCAGCCACAGGGTCAATACGCAGTATTTT. Protein product: CASSHRVNTQYF. Combining the CDR3 with reference TRBV7-2 and TRBJ2-3 gives the whole variable domain GAGVSQSPSNKVTEKGKDVELRCDPISGHTALYWYRQSLGQGLEFLIYFQGNSAPDKSGLPSDRFSAERTGGSVSTLTIQRTQQEDSAVYLCASSHRVNTQYFGPGTRLTVL.

This clonotype was counted only a few times. The chain links TRBV28 to TRBJ2-7; the D gene is possibly TRBD2 (5 bases). The CDR3 is 14 amino acids. V was pared by 1 base and J by 2 bases, with 9 bases between. Germline assignment: CDR1 MDHEN and CDR2 SYDVKM. The CDR3 protein is CASSLSGNPYEQYF. The CDR3 DNA follows: TGTGCCAGCAGTTTATCCGGGAACCCCTACGAGCAGTACTTC. Full variable domain (outside the CDR3, taken from reference TRBV28 and TRBJ2-7): DVKVTQSSRYLVKRTGEKVFLECVQDMDHENMFWYRQDPGLGLRLIYFSYDVKMKEKGDIPEGYSVSREKKERFSLILESASTNQTSMYLCASSLSGNPYEQYFGPGTRLTVT.

This clonotype occurred many times. The rearrangement uses TRBV12-3 or TRBV12-4 and TRBJ2-7; 12 bases agree with TRBD2. The length of the CDR3 is 15 residues. J gave up 7 bases and V 5 bases, and 9 bases lay outside the gene matches. The CDR3 loop is CASSPLTSGRSEQYF. The CDR3 DNA sequence: TGTGCCAGCAGTCCTCTTACTAGCGGGAGGAGTGAGCAGTACTTC.

At least ten counts were recorded for this clonotype. This chain links TRBV6-1 with TRBJ2-6; perhaps TRBD2 as D (6 bases). The V gene lost 5 bases and the J gene lost 0 bases, with 14 bases spanning the gap. This CDR3 has 17 residues. The germline gives CDR1 MNHNS, CDR2 SASEGT. CDR3 residues: CASSPGLFSSGANVLTF. CDR3 nucleotides: TGTGCCAGCAGTCCGGGACTCTTCAGCTCTGGGGCCAACGTCCTGACTTTC.

The chain employs TRBV14 and TRBJ1-5, with TRBD1 as a possible D gene (5 bases). The CDR3 spans 14 residues. V gave up 1 base and J gave up 6 bases, with 10 bases separating them. Germline V gene sequence: CDR1 SGHDN, CDR2 FVKESK. CDR3 in DNA: TGTGCCAGCAGCCAAGGCAGGGTAGGTCAGCCCCAGCATTTT. Residues: CASSQGRVGQPQHF.

This clonotype was found a few times. The rearrangement joins TRBV9 to TRBJ1-2; D is unresolved. The V end lost 3 bases, the J end lost 4 bases, and 19 bases lay between the germline ends. This CDR3 comprises 16 residues. From germline, CDR1 is SGDLS and CDR2 YYNGEE. Here the CDR3 DNA reads TGTGCCAGCAGCGGGTCCCGCGGCCCCCTAGGCTATGGCTACACCTTC. It codes for CASSGSRGPLGYGYTF.

The chain has TRBV27 and TRBJ2-2; weak D call: TRBD1 (5 bases). This CDR3 is 14 amino acids long. V gave up 6 bases and J gave up 1 base, with 9 bases separating them. Germline V gives CDR1 MNHEY, CDR2 SMNVEV (reference sequence). CDR3 in amino acids: CASRWTMNTGELFF. CDR3 nucleotides: TGTGCCAGCAGATGGACAATGAACACCGGGGAGCTGTTTTTT.

This clonotype appeared a few times. V is TRBV7-2 and J is TRBJ2-1; perhaps TRBD2 as D (6 bases). Trimming removed 3 bases from V and 4 bases from J, with 13 bases in between. CDR1 SGHTA and CDR2 FQGNSA come from the germline V gene. The CDR3 is made up of 15 amino acids. CDR3 sequence: CASSLKGLPYNEQFF. The CDR3 nucleotides read TGTGCCAGCAGCTTGAAGGGACTTCCGTACAATGAGCAGTTCTTC.

This clonotype was seen more than once but under ten times. The chain joins TRBV7-9 to TRBJ2-1; 8 bases align to TRBD1. CDR1 SEHNR and CDR2 FQNEAQ come from the germline V gene (reference sequence). The CDR3 sequence is 17 residues long. V gave up 0 bases and J gave up 7 bases; unmatched junction bases: 11. Written as DNA, the CDR3 is TGTGCCAGCAGCTTAGCTGTTGGCAGGGGGCCTAAAAATGAGCAGTTCTTC. It encodes CASSLAVGRGPKNEQFF.

This clonotype showed up just a few times. This rearrangement joins TRBV6-2 or TRBV6-3 to TRBJ1-5; TRBD1 agrees at 7 bases. CDR1 and CDR2 (germline): MNHEY, SVGEGT. With V trimmed by 8 bases and J by 4 bases, 8 bases remained unmatched. The CDR3 has 14 amino acids. CDR3 nucleotides: TGTGCCAGCGTGGACAGGACCCTTAATCAGCCCCAGCATTTT. Amino acids: CASVDRTLNQPQHF.

The chain employs TRBV12-3 or TRBV12-4 and TRBJ2-6; D may be TRBD2 (5 bases). The V end was cut by 5 bases, the J end by 0 bases, with 20 bases between. The CDR3 is made up of 19 amino acids. The CDR3, as DNA: TGTGCCAGCAGTGACTTAGGTAATAGCGTTAGCTCTGGGGCCAACGTCCTGACTTTC. Translation: CASSDLGNSVSSGANVLTF.

Only a few counts were recorded for this clonotype. This sequence joins TRBV7-8 and TRBJ1-5, with 8 bases identical to TRBD1. The CDR3 sequence is 15 residues long. CDR1 is SGHVS and CDR2 is FQNEAQ in the germline V gene. The ends lost 4 bases at V and 6 bases at J; junction bases unmatched: 8. The CDR3 sequence: CASSSIGQGGQPQHF. The CDR3 DNA is TGTGCCAGCAGCTCAATCGGACAGGGAGGTCAGCCCCAGCATTTT.

There are many counts of this clonotype. The V call is TRBV29-1, the J call TRBJ2-3, with D unclear. V was shortened by 1 base and J by 1 base, with 6 bases between the two germline ends. This CDR3 spans 13 amino acids. Per the germline V gene, CDR1 is SQVTM and CDR2 is ANQGSEA. CDR3 residues: CSVEGWGTDTQYF. The CDR3 DNA reads as TGCAGCGTTGAAGGATGGGGCACAGATACGCAGTATTTT.

The chain uses TRBV7-9 and TRBJ2-1; D may be TRBD2 (6 bases). The germline gives CDR1 SEHNR, CDR2 FQNEAQ (reference sequence). V lost 5 bases, J lost 3 bases, and 17 bases lay in between. There are 16 residues in the CDR3. CDR3 sequence reads: CASSGAWRALYNEQFF. CDR3 in DNA: TGTGCCAGCAGCGGGGCCTGGAGGGCTCTCTACAATGAGCAGTTCTTC.

The sample holds a few counts of this clonotype. The gene calls are TRBV7-2 and TRBJ2-1, with 7 nucleotides matching TRBD1. Germline V CDR1 and CDR2: SGHTA, FQGNSA. The ends lost 4 bases at V and 10 bases at J; junction bases unmatched: 7. CDR3 length equals 13 residues. The chain's CDR3 is CASSSTGSQEQFF. Written as DNA, the CDR3 is TGTGCCAGCAGCTCGACAGGGTCCCAAGAGCAGTTCTTC.

J is TRBJ2-7 and V is TRBV7-9; D is uncertain. Trimming took 3 bases from V and 3 from J, leaving 9 bases between them. CDR3 length: 13 residues. CDR1 is SEHNR and CDR2 is FQNEAQ in the germline V gene (reference sequence). CDR3 in DNA: TGTGCCAGCAGCTTTGGCCCTGACTACGAGCAGTACTTC. Residues: CASSFGPDYEQYF.

The J gene is TRBJ2-3, the V gene TRBV28; D gene ambiguous. V was trimmed by 6 bases and J by 0 bases, leaving 13 bases between them. The CDR3 covers 15 residues. Germline V gives CDR1 MDHEN, CDR2 SYDVKM. As DNA, the CDR3 is TGTGCCAGCAGCCCACCCAGTCTGAGCACAGATACGCAGTATTTT. This sequence encodes CASSPPSLSTDTQYF.

This clonotype was seen ten or more times. The gene calls are TRBV4-3 and TRBJ1-4; TRBD1 agrees at 10 bases. CDR1 and CDR2 (germline): LGHNA, YSLEER. CDR3 size: 16 residues. After removal of 3 bases from V and 5 bases from J, the junction contained 6 bases not matched to a gene. The CDR3 loop reads CASSQLPGQGNEKLFF. The CDR3, as DNA: TGCGCCAGCAGCCAGCTCCCGGGACAGGGGAATGAAAAACTGTTTTTT.

This sequence joins TRBV24-1 and TRBJ1-1; D call uncertain. In germline, CDR1 is KGHDR, CDR2 SFDVKD. CDR3 length equals 13 residues. V lost 5 bases and J 1 base, leaving 7 bases between the germline ends. CDR3 residues: CATSGVGNTEAFF. CDR3 nucleotide sequence: TGTGCCACCAGTGGAGTCGGGAACACTGAAGCTTTCTTT.

This clonotype was found many times. The chain uses TRBV12-3 or TRBV12-4 and TRBJ2-1; D is possibly TRBD1 or TRBD2 (6 bases each). The germline V and J ends were trimmed by 6 bases and 8 bases, with 26 bases remaining between them. The CDR3 extends over 17 amino acids. The CDR3 coding sequence is TGTGCCAGCAGACCTCCGAGTGGGTTCGCAGGGGAGGATGAGCAGTTCTTC. Residues: CASRPPSGFAGEDEQFF.